This TCR beta chain was identified in a study of blood T cell repertoires in COVID-19. Recovered status applied to Cohort 3 donors who had two consecutive negative PCRs. It also applied to those with clearance or with symptom resolution. Assay used: immunoSEQ multiplex PCR; TCRdb lists only in-frame clones, some missing. Seen here are about 200,000 clones, around 92% observed once, and the top ten hold over 7%. The germline V gene encodes CDR1 MNHEY and CDR2 SVGEGT. Deletions cut 1 base from V and 5 bases from J, with 11 bases between. The CDR3 sequence is 14 residues long. The V call is TRBV6-2 or TRBV6-3, the J call TRBJ2-5; D not certain. The receptor comes from a woman aged 18-29 years who had recovered from COVID-19. Sequencing input: PBMCs or T cells enriched from blood (not recorded which). The CDR3 loop reads CASSYFPARETQYF. Here the CDR3 DNA reads TGTGCCAGCAGTTACTTCCCTGCCCGGGAGACCCAGTACTTC.